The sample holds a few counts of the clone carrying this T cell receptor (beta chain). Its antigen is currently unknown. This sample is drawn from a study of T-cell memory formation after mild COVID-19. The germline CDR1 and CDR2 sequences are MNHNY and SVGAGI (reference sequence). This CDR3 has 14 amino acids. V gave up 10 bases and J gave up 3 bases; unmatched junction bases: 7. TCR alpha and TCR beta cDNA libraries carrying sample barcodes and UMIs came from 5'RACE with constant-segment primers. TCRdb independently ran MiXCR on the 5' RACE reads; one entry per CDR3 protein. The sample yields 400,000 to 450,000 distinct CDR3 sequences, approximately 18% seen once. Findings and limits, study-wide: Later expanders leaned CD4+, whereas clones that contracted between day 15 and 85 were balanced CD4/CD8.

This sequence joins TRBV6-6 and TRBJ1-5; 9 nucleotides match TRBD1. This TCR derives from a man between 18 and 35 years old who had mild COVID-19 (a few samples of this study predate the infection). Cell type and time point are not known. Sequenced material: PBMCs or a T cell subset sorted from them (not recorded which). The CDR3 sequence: CATRDRADNQPQHF. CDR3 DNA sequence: TGTGCCACTAGGGACAGGGCCGACAATCAGCCCCAGCATTTT.